The rows below give T cell receptor beta chains drawn from one sample of a study of vaccination effects on CD4 cells after COVID-19. Produced via immunoSEQ multiplex PCR; TCRdb's table is partial and in-frame only. Of about 27,000 clones in the sample, 73% are singletons; the top ten hold approximately 20%. No cognate antigen is known for these TCRs. The material was CD4+ T cells from PBMCs cultured with HCoV-NL63 spike peptides, obtained before COVID-19 vaccination. The receptors come from a human donor who received a COVID-19 vaccine. CDR3s include the opening cysteine and the closing phenylalanine or tryptophan. Fields, in order: J gene, D gene, V gene, clone size, CDR3 protein, CDR3 DNA. D genes are given only for firm matches. The size entry is marked missing in some rows and otherwise reads once, few, many or a size class.

>TRBJ2-5|.|TRBV4-1|.
CASSQGIDRSEETQYF
TGCGCCAGCAGCCAAGGGATTGACCGGAGCGAAGAGACCCAGTACTTC
>TRBJ2-1|.|TRBV5-6|once
CASSTLEVHSYNEQFF
TGTGCCAGCAGCACGCTGGAGGTCCACTCCTACAATGAGCAGTTCTTC
>TRBJ1-3|.|TRBV5-4|.
CASSSRSDGNTIYF
TGTGCCAGCAGCTCCCGAAGCGATGGAAACACCATATATTTT
>TRBJ1-5|TRBD1|TRBV4-1|.
CASSQVTGGRQAQHF
TGCGCCAGCAGCCAAGTCACAGGGGGCCGCCAGGCCCAGCATTTT
>TRBJ2-3|TRBD1|TRBV7-2|.
CASSRIPGQTYTDTQYF
TGTGCCAGCAGCCGTATCCCGGGACAGACCTACACAGATACGCAGTATTTT
>TRBJ1-2|TRBD1|TRBV5-4|.
CASSWTQGAGTNYGYTF
TGTGCCAGCAGCTGGACACAGGGGGCCGGAACTAACTATGGCTACACCTTC
>TRBJ1-2|.|TRBV3-1/TRBV3-2|.
CASSQGGYGYTF
TGTGCCAGCAGCCAAGGCGGCTATGGCTACACCTTC
>TRBJ1-4|TRBD1|TRBV29-1|.
CSACLGTGGEKLFF
TGCAGCGCCTGCCTCGGGACAGGAGGCGAAAAACTGTTTTTT
>TRBJ2-3|.|TRBV11-3|.
CASSLGARTDTQYF
TGTGCCAGCAGCTTAGGGGCCCGCACAGATACGCAGTATTTT
>TRBJ2-2|TRBD2|TRBV7-6|.
CASSLTPGGTNTGELFF
TGTGCCAGCAGCTTAACTCCGGGGGGGACGAACACCGGGGAGCTGTTTTTT
>TRBJ2-4|.|TRBV2|.
CASSERVAGLAKNIQYF
TGTGCCAGCAGTGAAAGGGTGGCAGGTTTAGCCAAAAACATTCAGTACTTC
>TRBJ2-1|.|TRBV2|.
CASREGESSYNEQFF
TGTGCCAGCAGGGAAGGAGAGAGCTCCTACAATGAGCAGTTCTTC
>TRBJ2-5|.|TRBV10-3|.
CAISRAVQETQYF
TGTGCCATCAGCAGGGCAGTACAAGAGACCCAGTACTTC
>TRBJ2-7|TRBD1|TRBV7-2|.
CASSPWTGGASLYEQYF
TGTGCCAGCAGCCCCTGGACAGGGGGCGCCTCTCTCTACGAGCAGTACTTC
>TRBJ1-2|.|TRBV5-6|.
CASSRASSYGYTF
TGTGCCAGCAGCCGGGCCTCGAGCTATGGCTACACCTTC
>TRBJ1-1|TRBD1|TRBV2|.
CASSVDRGPPHEAFF
TGTGCCAGCAGTGTGGACAGGGGCCCCCCTCATGAAGCTTTCTTT
>TRBJ2-7|TRBD2|TRBV2|.
CASRRDRRVGLAYLSYEQYF
TGTGCCAGCAGGAGAGACAGGAGGGTGGGACTAGCGTACCTGTCCTACGAGCAGTACTTC
>TRBJ2-2|.|TRBV11-1|.
CASSRDRVSTGELFF
TGTGCCAGCAGCCGAGATCGAGTGAGCACCGGGGAGCTGTTTTTT
>TRBJ1-5|TRBD1|TRBV7-9|.
CASNYRDREPQAQPQHF
TGTGCCAGCAATTACCGGGACAGGGAACCCCAGGCCCAGCCCCAGCATTTT
>TRBJ1-1|TRBD1|TRBV28|once
CASSSQGMNTEAFF
TGTGCCAGCAGTTCACAGGGGATGAACACTGAAGCTTTCTTT
>TRBJ2-7|.|TRBV16|.
CASSHGGTHEQYF
TGTGCCAGCAGCCATGGGGGGACCCACGAGCAGTACTTC
>TRBJ1-6|TRBD1|TRBV15|.
CATSTGGTANSPLHF
TGTGCCACCAGCACAGGAGGGACAGCGAATTCACCCCTCCACTTT
>TRBJ1-1|.|TRBV6-6|.
CASSYSKDRNTEAFF
TGTGCCAGCAGTTACTCGAAGGACAGGAACACTGAAGCTTTCTTT
>TRBJ1-4|.|TRBV19|.
CASSIGGTRTNEKLFF
TGTGCCAGTAGTATAGGCGGGACGAGGACTAATGAAAAACTGTTTTTT
>TRBJ1-6|TRBD1|TRBV3-1/TRBV3-2|.
CASSFRDSYSPLHF
TGTGCCAGCAGCTTCCGGGACAGTTATTCACCCCTCCACTTT
>TRBJ1-1|.|TRBV20-1|.
CSASQRKAFF
TGCAGTGCTAGCCAGAGGAAAGCTTTCTTT
>TRBJ2-2|.|TRBV3-1/TRBV3-2|once
CASSQANTGELFF
TGTGCCAGCAGCCAAGCGAACACCGGGGAGCTGTTTTTT
>TRBJ1-6|.|TRBV11-3|.
CASSLAPEGSPLHF
TGTGCCAGCAGCTTAGCGCCAGAGGGTTCACCCCTCCACTTT
>TRBJ2-2|.|TRBV18|.
CASSPRSVPGELFF
TGTGCCAGCTCACCACGTTCCGTTCCCGGGGAGCTGTTTTTT
>TRBJ2-3|TRBD1|TRBV7-9|.
CASSLAWTGTGTDTQYF
TGTGCCAGCAGCTTAGCGTGGACCGGGACAGGCACAGATACGCAGTATTTT
>TRBJ1-2|.|TRBV27|few
CASSLAGPYGYTF
TGTGCCAGCAGTTTAGCAGGGCCCTATGGCTACACCTTC